The next 21 T cell receptor beta chains were all read from a single sample in a study of OX40 agonist ivuxolimab in advanced cancers. The method was immunoSEQ multiplex PCR; TCRdb's version includes in-frame clones alone and lacks a portion of them. The sample consists of about 74,000 clones, about four fifths of them appearing once. The sequencing used CD4+ or CD8+ T cells sorted from blood, collected in a trial of the OX40 agonist ivuxolimab. The receptors originated from an adult with an advanced solid tumor such as melanoma, head and neck, liver or kidney cancer.

As DNA, the CDR3 is TGTGCCAGCAGCTTGAGGGGGCCAACAACTAATGAAAAACTGTTTTTT. Encoded protein: CASSLRGPTTNEKLFF. The rearrangement joins TRBV7-2 to TRBJ1-4, with 7 bases matching TRBD1. The V gene end was trimmed by 3 bases and the J gene end by 0 bases; junction bases not matched to a gene: 4. The CDR3 is 16 residues long. The germline V gene has CDR1 SGHTA and CDR2 FQGNSA.

V is TRBV2 and J is TRBJ1-4, with 7 bases aligning to TRBD1. Germline V CDR1 and CDR2: SNHLY, FYNNEI. The CDR3 is 14 amino acids. The trim removed 6 bases at V and 4 bases at J, leaving 5 bases unmatched. CDR3 sequence reads: CASRRDSINEKLFF. The CDR3 region has the DNA TGTGCCAGCAGGCGGGACAGCATTAATGAAAAACTGTTTTTT.

The genes are TRBV19 and TRBJ2-7; 9 bases match TRBD1. With 6 bases clipped from V and 5 bases from J, the junction kept 11 bases outside the gene matches. The CDR3 runs to 15 residues. The germline V gene has CDR1 LNHDA and CDR2 SQIVND (reference sequence). This CDR3 is CASSVAGTGLDEQYF. For the CDR3, the DNA is TGTGCCAGTAGCGTGGCCGGGACAGGGCTTGACGAGCAGTACTTC. Based on the CDR3 plus reference TRBV19 and TRBJ2-7, the full variable domain is DGGITQSPKYLFRKEGQNVTLSCEQNLNHDAMYWYRQDPGQGLRLIYYSQIVNDFQKGDIAEGYSVSREKKESFPLTVTSAQKNPTAFYLCASSVAGTGLDEQYFGPGTRLTVT.

This clone appeared a few times. The rearrangement uses TRBV5-6 and TRBJ2-7, with TRBD1 matching over 7 bases. V lost 4 bases to trimming and J lost 2 bases; unmatched junction nucleotides: 3. This CDR3 has 13 amino acids. Germline assignment: CDR1 SGHDT and CDR2 YYEEEE. The CDR3 region is CASSRGQPYEQYF. The CDR3 region has the DNA TGTGCCAGCAGCAGGGGACAGCCCTACGAGCAGTACTTC.

The CDR3 sequence: CASSFLGGDSNEQFF. The DNA for the CDR3 is TGTGCCAGCAGCTTTTTGGGGGGAGATAGCAATGAGCAGTTCTTC. The V call is TRBV11-1, the J call TRBJ2-1; D may be TRBD2 (6 bases). The CDR3 totals 15 residues. Trimming took 3 bases from V and 6 from J, leaving 15 bases between them. Germline CDR1 is SGHAT and CDR2 is FQDESV (reference sequence). The full variable domain, its missing parts supplied by reference TRBV11-1 and TRBJ2-1, is EAEVAQSPRYKITEKSQAVAFWCDPISGHATLYWYRQILGQGPELLVQFQDESVVDDSQLPKDRFSAERLKGVDSTLKIQPAELGDSAMYLCASSFLGGDSNEQFFGPGTRLTVL.

This clone was recorded once. This chain joins TRBV7-2 and TRBJ2-5, with TRBD1 identical over 7 bases. V gave up 3 bases and J gave up 0 bases; unmatched junction bases: 4. Germline V gene lookup returns CDR1 SGHTA and CDR2 FQGNSA. This CDR3 region has 15 residues. The CDR3 loop reads CASSFGQADQETQYF. CDR3 in DNA: TGTGCCAGCAGCTTCGGACAGGCGGACCAAGAGACCCAGTACTTC.

Sample share makes this clone medium-sized. The chain combines TRBV4-1 with TRBJ2-7; D may be TRBD2 (6 bases). CDR1 and CDR2 from the germline V gene are MGHRA and YSYEKL. The V end was cut by 4 bases, the J end by 5 bases, with 18 bases between. The CDR3 is 15 amino acids. Here the CDR3 DNA reads TGCGCCAGCAGCCCCTTCCACCGGGGGAACCACGAGCAGTACTTC. Translating it yields CASSPFHRGNHEQYF.

V gene TRBV7-3 combines with J gene TRBJ2-1; D is possibly TRBD1 or TRBD2 (5 bases each). V lost 4 bases and J 5 bases, leaving 9 bases between the germline ends. The V gene's germline CDR1 is SGHTA and CDR2 FQGTGA. CDR3 length: 13 residues. The CDR3, as DNA: TGTGCCAGCAGCTCCGGGACGAACAATGAGCAGTTCTTC. As protein: CASSSGTNNEQFF.

The chain employs TRBV14 and TRBJ1-2; possible D gene TRBD1, 6 bases. CDR1 is SGHDN, CDR2 FVKESK, per germline. V lost 0 bases, J lost 4 bases, and 21 bases lay in between. The CDR3 covers 18 residues. CDR3 sequence: CASSQDVRQGSSSYGYTF. The CDR3 coding sequence is TGTGCCAGCAGCCAAGACGTCCGTCAGGGGTCGAGTTCCTATGGCTACACCTTC.

This clone was seen just once. V is TRBV29-1 and J is TRBJ1-1; D might be TRBD1 (5 bases). V lost 5 bases and J lost 1, with 14 bases in between. This CDR3 comprises 14 residues. Per germline, CDR1 SQVTM and CDR2 ANQGSEA. DNA for the CDR3: TGCAGCGTTAGGGGTGGGCAGCCGAACACTGAAGCTTTCTTT. Translated, it gives CSVRGGQPNTEAFF.

The chain uses TRBV19 and TRBJ1-1; 10 bases are shared with TRBD1. The trim removed 5 bases at V and 5 bases at J, leaving 5 bases unmatched. CDR1 LNHDA and CDR2 SQIVND come from the germline V gene (reference sequence). The CDR3 covers 14 residues. CDR3 in DNA: TGTGCCAGTAGTCTTCGACAGGGGGCAACTGAAGCTTTCTTT. Its protein is CASSLRQGATEAFF.

This clone was seen only a few times. The chain employs TRBV7-8 and TRBJ2-1; D unclear. V was pared by 6 bases and J by 8 bases, with 14 bases between. The CDR3 totals 13 residues. The germline CDR1 and CDR2 sequences are SGHVS and FQNEAQ. The CDR3 DNA follows: TGTGCCAGCAGTTACCATTTAGGAGATGAGCAGTTCTTC. It yields the protein CASSYHLGDEQFF.

As concerns this clone: The sample has other DNA sequences that encode this CDR3 too. The rearrangement links TRBV2 to TRBJ1-5, with a weak D call TRBD1 (5 bases). This CDR3 contains 14 residues. Germline assignment: CDR1 SNHLY and CDR2 FYNNEI. V lost 4 bases and J 2 bases, leaving 9 bases between the germline ends. The CDR3 nucleotides are TGTGCCAGCAGTGGGCAGGGAGGCAATCAGCCCCAGCATTTT. It is translated as CASSGQGGNQPQHF.

V is TRBV5-5 and J is TRBJ2-7; no clear D. CDR3 length equals 13 residues. Germline V gives CDR1 SGHKS, CDR2 YYEKEE (reference sequence). V lost 4 bases to trimming and J lost 2 bases, with 10 bases between them. The CDR3 sequence is CASSLQSTYEQYF. For the CDR3, the DNA is TGTGCCAGCAGCCTGCAATCTACCTACGAGCAGTACTTC.

The rearrangement joins TRBV28 to TRBJ2-1, with 10 bases lining up with TRBD1. Losses at the gene ends were 2 bases for V and 7 bases for J; bases not matched to a gene: 5. The CDR3 is made up of 15 amino acids. From germline, CDR1 is MDHEN and CDR2 SYDVKM. The CDR3 reads CASSLLGTGDNEQFF. CDR3 nucleotide sequence: TGTGCCAGCAGTTTACTAGGGACAGGGGATAATGAGCAGTTCTTC.

The V gene is TRBV5-1, the J gene TRBJ2-4; D ambiguous. CDR1 SGHRS and CDR2 YFSETQ come from the germline V gene. V lost 4 bases and J 4 bases, leaving 12 bases between the germline ends. This CDR3 has 14 amino acids. The CDR3 nucleotides are TGCGCCAGCAGCCTTGGTATTCAGAAAAACATTCAGTACTTC. Translating gives CASSLGIQKNIQYF.

V usage is TRBV27 and J usage is TRBJ2-2, with D tentatively TRBD2 (6 bases). The V gene's germline CDR1 is MNHEY and CDR2 SMNVEV (reference sequence). This CDR3 has 14 residues. Between the trimmed V and J ends, which lost 4 bases and 3 bases, there was a span of 9 bases. The CDR3 region is CASSWRGYTGELFF. The DNA of the CDR3 is TGTGCCAGCAGTTGGCGGGGCTACACCGGGGAGCTGTTTTTT.

The rearrangement joins TRBV19 to TRBJ2-1; TRBD2 matches at 8 bases. CDR1 and CDR2 (germline): LNHDA, SQIVND (reference sequence). The junction had 11 bases not matched to a gene; V was cut back by 5 bases and J by 8 bases. The CDR3 runs 15 residues. The CDR3 region has the DNA TGTGCCAGTAGTTCAAGCCAGCGGGGGCAGTATGAGCAGTTCTTC. As protein: CASSSSQRGQYEQFF.

The rearrangement joins TRBV28 to TRBJ2-2, with D possibly matching TRBD2 (5 bases). V lost 6 bases and J lost 9, with 11 bases in between. Germline CDR1 is MDHEN and CDR2 is SYDVKM. This CDR3 is built from 12 residues. This chain's CDR3 is CASSGGIRELFF. CDR3 DNA: TGTGCCAGCAGCGGAGGTATCCGGGAGCTGTTTTTT.

The V and J genes are TRBV7-9 and TRBJ2-7; a weak D match, TRBD1 (6 bases). The V gene lost 5 bases and the J gene lost 2 bases, with 13 bases spanning the gap. There are 14 residues in the CDR3. The V gene's germline CDR1 is SEHNR and CDR2 FQNEAQ (reference sequence). CDR3 amino acids: CASSTGSPPYEQYF. For the CDR3, the DNA is TGTGCCAGCAGCACAGGGTCTCCCCCCTACGAGCAGTACTTC.

The J gene is TRBJ2-7, the V gene TRBV19; D not resolved. Trimming took off 5 bases at V and 2 bases at J, with 10 bases between the two ends. CDR1 is LNHDA, CDR2 SQIVND, per germline (reference sequence). The CDR3 length is 13 residues. The chain's CDR3 is CASSLSETYEQYF. In DNA form, the CDR3 reads TGTGCCAGTAGTCTGTCGGAAACCTACGAGCAGTACTTC.